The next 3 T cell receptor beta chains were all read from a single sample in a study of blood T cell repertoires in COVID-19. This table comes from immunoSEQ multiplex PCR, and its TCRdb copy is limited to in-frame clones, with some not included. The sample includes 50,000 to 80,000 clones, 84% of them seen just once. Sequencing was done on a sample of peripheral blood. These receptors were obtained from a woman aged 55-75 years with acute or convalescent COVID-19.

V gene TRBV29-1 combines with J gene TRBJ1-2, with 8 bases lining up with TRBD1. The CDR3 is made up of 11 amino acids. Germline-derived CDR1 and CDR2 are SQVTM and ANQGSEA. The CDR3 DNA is TGCAGTCTACAGGGGGTCGGCGGCTACACCTTC. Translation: CSLQGVGGYTF.

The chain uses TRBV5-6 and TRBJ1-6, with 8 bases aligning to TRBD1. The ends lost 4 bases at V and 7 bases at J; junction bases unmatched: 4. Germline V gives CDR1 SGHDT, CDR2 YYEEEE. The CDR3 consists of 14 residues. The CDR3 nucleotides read TGTGCCAGCAGCAAACAGGGGGTAAATTCACCCCTCCACTTT. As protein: CASSKQGVNSPLHF. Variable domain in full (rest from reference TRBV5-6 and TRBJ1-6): DAGVTQSPTHLIKTRGQQVTLRCSPKSGHDTVSWYQQALGQGPQFIFQYYEEEERQRGNFPDRFSGHQFPNYSSELNVNALLLGDSALYLCASSKQGVNSPLHFGNGTRLTVT.

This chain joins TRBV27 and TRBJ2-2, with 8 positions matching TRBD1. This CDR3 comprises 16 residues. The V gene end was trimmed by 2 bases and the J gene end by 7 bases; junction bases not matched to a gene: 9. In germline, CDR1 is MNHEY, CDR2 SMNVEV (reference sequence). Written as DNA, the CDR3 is TGTGCCAGCAGTTTACCCGGACAGGGAAAGGGCGGGGAGCTGTTTTTT. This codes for CASSLPGQGKGGELFF.